The 9 T cell receptor beta chains below all came from one sample that was sequenced in a study of blood T cell repertoires in COVID-19. Measured with immunoSEQ multiplex PCR; TCRdb has only the in-frame clones, and not every one. This sample carries about 230,000 clones, 84% of them seen once, and the ten largest clones take about a sixth. The sample was peripheral blood. These receptor sequences come from a woman of 80 years or more with active or convalescent COVID-19.

The chain recombines TRBV2 with TRBJ2-1, with a weak D call TRBD1 (5 bases). Trimming left V 4 bases short and J 4 bases short, with 14 bases between. This CDR3 is 15 amino acids long. Germline V gives CDR1 SNHLY, CDR2 FYNNEI. The CDR3 spells CASSAGFALYNEQFF. The CDR3 nucleotides are TGTGCCAGCAGTGCAGGGTTCGCGTTATACAATGAGCAGTTCTTC.

This rearrangement joins TRBV21-1 to TRBJ1-2; the D segment call TRBD1 is taken from the table without a DNA check. TRBV21-1 represents a pseudogene. This CDR3 is built from 16 residues. CDR3 in amino acids: CARSIPQSGFTYGYTF. In DNA form, the CDR3 reads TGTGCCAGAAGCATCCCCCAATCAGGGTTCACGTATGGCTACACCTTC.

The V gene is TRBV27, the J gene TRBJ1-6, with D possibly being TRBD1 (6 bases). There are 15 residues in the CDR3. Per germline, CDR1 MNHEY and CDR2 SMNVEV (reference sequence). V was clipped by 6 bases and J by 9 bases, with 18 bases between them. The CDR3 sequence: CASSRGPSVGSPLHF. DNA of the CDR3: TGTGCCAGCAGCAGGGGACCGTCGGTTGGTTCACCCCTCCACTTT.

The rearrangement joins TRBV7-9 to TRBJ2-2; 8 nucleotides agree with TRBD1. The trim removed 6 bases at V and 5 bases at J, leaving 11 bases unmatched. The CDR3 sequence is 16 residues long. Germline loops: CDR1 SEHNR, CDR2 FQNEAQ (reference sequence). The CDR3 spells CASRRDQGARTGELFF. CDR3 coding DNA: TGTGCCAGCAGGCGAGATCAGGGGGCGAGGACCGGGGAGCTGTTTTTT.

The J gene is TRBJ2-1, the V gene TRBV29-1; D is possibly TRBD1 (6 bases). Germline V CDR1 and CDR2: SQVTM, ANQGSEA. CDR3 length: 18 residues. V was trimmed by 0 bases and J by 4 bases, leaving 22 bases between them. The CDR3: CSVEDWSPTGYSYNEQFF. In DNA form, the CDR3 reads TGCAGCGTTGAAGATTGGTCCCCCACAGGGTACTCATACAATGAGCAGTTCTTC.

J is TRBJ1-3 and V is TRBV5-1; D is perhaps TRBD1 (6 bases). This CDR3 contains 14 residues. V shed 0 bases and J shed 5 bases, with 9 bases lying between them. Germline V gene lookup returns CDR1 SGHRS and CDR2 YFSETQ. The CDR3 nucleotides read TGCGCCAGCAGCTTGGATCAGGGGAGAAACACCATATATTTT. It specifies CASSLDQGRNTIYF.

V is TRBV4-3 and J is TRBJ2-2; 9 bases are a match to TRBD1. Germline CDR1 reads LGHNA; CDR2 reads YSLEER. The CDR3 has 16 amino acids. V shed 6 bases and J 4 bases; nucleotides not matched to a gene: 9. The CDR3, as DNA: TGCGCCAGCAGTCTCGGACAGGGGACCTTCACCGGGGAGCTGTTTTTT. Translation gives CASSLGQGTFTGELFF.

The rearrangement uses TRBV9 and TRBJ2-7, with 15 nucleotides matching TRBD2. The CDR3 consists of 17 residues. J gave up 5 bases and V 4 bases, and 10 bases lay outside the gene matches. Germline assignment: CDR1 SGDLS and CDR2 YYNGEE. CDR3 DNA: TGTGCCAGCAGCCCAGGACTAGCGGGAGGGCCAAGCCACGAGCAGTACTTC. This translates into CASSPGLAGGPSHEQYF.

The chain is built from TRBV3-1 (or the pseudogene TRBV3-2) and TRBJ2-3; the D is unclear. The CDR3 is 12 residues long. CDR1 and CDR2 (germline): LGHDT, YNNKEL (reference sequence). Trimming pared 3 bases from V and 4 bases from J, leaving 5 bases between. Here the CDR3 DNA reads TGTGCCAGCAGCCATGGGCCAGATACGCAGTATTTT. Amino acids: CASSHGPDTQYF.